What follows are 21 T cell receptor beta chains derived from one specimen sequenced in a study of cytomegalovirus exposure and HLA in healthy donors. Use of 60 Vbeta and 13 Jbeta primers characterized the PCR. Here immunoSEQ multiplex PCR was the method, and the copy in TCRdb shows in-frame clones only, minus some. The sample has over 100,000 clones, 80% to 85% seen once. Sequenced input: PBMCs. These TCRs come from a man aged 30 to 45 in good health and CMV-seropositive.

For the CDR3, the DNA is TGTGCCAGCAGCTTAGCGGGGGGGAACCACGAGCAGTACTTC. Residues: CASSLAGGNHEQYF. The chain has TRBV7-9 and TRBJ2-7; the match to TRBD2 covers 7 bases. V lost 0 bases and J lost 5; bases outside the gene matches: 4. This CDR3 comprises 14 residues. Germline values: CDR1 SEHNR, CDR2 FQNEAQ (reference sequence).

This clone was counted only a few times. The chain is built from TRBV4-2 and TRBJ2-1; 8 bases map to TRBD2. The CDR3 sequence is 17 residues long. Losses at the gene ends were 0 bases for V and 12 bases for J; bases not matched to a gene: 16. The germline V gene encodes CDR1 LGHNA and CDR2 YNFKEQ. The chain's CDR3 is CASSQDNAGGPVVSQFF. The CDR3 DNA sequence: TGTGCCAGCAGCCAAGATAATGCGGGGGGCCCGGTGGTGTCGCAGTTCTTC.

This rearrangement joins TRBV27 to TRBJ2-1; 7 positions agree with TRBD1. The CDR3 is 18 residues long. Germline loops: CDR1 MNHEY, CDR2 SMNVEV (reference sequence). With 2 bases clipped from V and 1 base from J, the junction kept 11 bases outside the gene matches. As DNA, the CDR3 is TGTGCCAGCAGTTTAAGGTCAATCAAACAGGGGTCCTACAATGAGCAGTTCTTC. It encodes CASSLRSIKQGSYNEQFF.

The chain is built from TRBV4-1 and TRBJ1-2, with 8 bases aligning to TRBD1. Germline V gene data show CDR1 as MGHRA and CDR2 as YSYEKL. Losses at the gene ends were 1 base for V and 5 bases for J; bases not matched to a gene: 3. CDR3 size: 14 residues. CDR3 nucleotides: TGCGCCAGCAGCCAAGGTCACAGGGGGTATGGCTACACCTTC. Amino acid sequence: CASSQGHRGYGYTF.

The CDR3 region is CASTPFEGDGRPQHF. CDR3 bases: TGTGCCAGTACCCCCTTTGAGGGCGACGGGCGGCCCCAGCATTTT. The chain links TRBV19 to TRBJ1-5; D is undetermined. V lost 7 bases and J 9 bases, leaving 22 bases between the germline ends. Germline values: CDR1 LNHDA, CDR2 SQIVND (reference sequence). The CDR3 spans 15 residues.

The V gene is TRBV9, the J gene TRBJ1-1; D is uncertain. Trimming took 6 bases from V and 2 from J, leaving 11 bases between them. The CDR3 covers 13 residues. Per the germline V gene, CDR1 is SGDLS and CDR2 is YYNGEE. CDR3 bases: TGTGCCAGCAATCCCCTTCTTAACACTGAAGCTTTCTTT. It codes for CASNPLLNTEAFF.

This chain uses TRBV7-9 with TRBJ2-3; D uncertain. From germline, CDR1 is SEHNR and CDR2 FQNEAQ (reference sequence). This CDR3 comprises 16 residues. V lost 2 bases to trimming and J lost 0 bases, with 12 bases between them. The CDR3 coding sequence is TGTGCCAGCAGCTTAACATCGCATTTCAGCACAGATACGCAGTATTTT. Translated, it gives CASSLTSHFSTDTQYF.

The table lists this clone with a count of one. V and J are TRBV2 and TRBJ1-4, with D perhaps matching TRBD1 (6 bases). CDR1 and CDR2 from the germline V gene are SNHLY and FYNNEI. This CDR3 is built from 16 residues. V was cut by 2 bases and J by 4 bases, with 14 bases left in between. For the CDR3, the DNA is TGTGCCAGCAGTGAAAGACCCGGACAGTATAATGAAAAACTGTTTTTT. Protein sequence: CASSERPGQYNEKLFF.

The chain carries TRBV30 and TRBJ1-2, with D perhaps TRBD1 (5 bases). Germline CDR1 and CDR2: GTSNPN and SVGIG (reference sequence). The CDR3 consists of 14 residues. V dropped 0 bases and J dropped 0 bases, with 8 bases sitting between them. CDR3 sequence: CAWSVLGANYGYTF. The CDR3 nucleotides are TGTGCCTGGAGTGTCCTAGGGGCTAACTATGGCTACACCTTC.

The chain has TRBV7-3 and TRBJ2-2; D is possibly TRBD1 (6 bases). This CDR3 region has 15 residues. The V gene lost 5 bases and the J gene lost 7 bases, with 17 bases spanning the gap. Germline V gene data show CDR1 as SGHTA and CDR2 as FQGTGA. The CDR3 protein is CASSPWDTHGGELFF. CDR3 DNA: TGTGCCAGCAGCCCATGGGACACCCATGGCGGGGAGCTGTTTTTT.

This chain joins TRBV5-1 and TRBJ2-2; D gene ambiguous. V was trimmed by 0 bases and J by 1 base, leaving 10 bases between them. This CDR3 has 16 amino acids. CDR1 is SGHRS and CDR2 is YFSETQ in the germline V gene. CDR3 residues: CASSLGPRENTGELFF. The CDR3 coding sequence is TGCGCCAGCAGCTTGGGCCCGAGAGAGAACACCGGGGAGCTGTTTTTT.

V and J are TRBV5-1 and TRBJ1-1, with D hard to call. Between the trimmed V and J ends, which lost 5 bases and 3 bases, there was a span of 14 bases. The CDR3 sequence is 14 residues long. The V gene's germline CDR1 is SGHRS and CDR2 YFSETQ. CDR3 DNA sequence: TGCGCCAGCAGTATATCGTCTCAGGACACTGAAGCTTTCTTT. Its translation is CASSISSQDTEAFF.

The chain uses TRBV7-9 and TRBJ1-5; tentative D call: TRBD1 (5 bases). Trimming cost V 2 bases and J 3 bases, with 8 bases left between them. The CDR3 is made up of 14 amino acids. Germline CDR1 reads SEHNR; CDR2 reads FQNEAQ (reference sequence). The CDR3: CASSLQGLNQPQHF. CDR3 coding DNA: TGTGCCAGCAGCTTACAGGGTCTCAATCAGCCCCAGCATTTT.

The V gene is TRBV18, the J gene TRBJ2-5, with 8 bases that match TRBD1. Near its end, the DNA agrees better with TRBJ2-7, so the J call may be wrong. Looked up from germline, CDR1 is KGHSH and CDR2 is LQKENI. The CDR3 is 14 amino acids. This CDR3 reads CASSEPGQVTEQYF. CDR3 in DNA: TGTGCCAGCTCAGAACCGGGACAGGTGACCGAGCAGTACTTC.

The V gene is TRBV19, the J gene TRBJ1-1; 7 nucleotides line up with TRBD1. The CDR3 is 15 amino acids. Germline assignment: CDR1 LNHDA and CDR2 SQIVND (reference sequence). Germline trimming cut 4 bases from V and 0 bases from J; bases unmatched to any gene: 5. CDR3 sequence reads: CASSTEGQLNTEAFF. CDR3 bases: TGTGCCAGTAGTACGGAGGGACAGCTGAACACTGAAGCTTTCTTT.

The table lists this clone with a count of one. The chain links TRBV14 to TRBJ1-2; TRBD1 matches 7 bases. The CDR3 consists of 14 residues. Germline trimming cut 2 bases from V and 8 bases from J; bases unmatched to any gene: 8. Looked up from germline, CDR1 is SGHDN and CDR2 is FVKESK. The CDR3 loop reads CASSQNLQGIGYTF. CDR3 bases: TGTGCCAGCAGCCAAAATCTACAGGGGATAGGCTACACCTTC. Variable domain in full (rest from reference TRBV14 and TRBJ1-2): EAGVTQFPSHSVIEKGQTVTLRCDPISGHDNLYWYRRVMGKEIKFLLHFVKESKQDESGMPNNRFLAERTGGTYSTLKVQPAELEDSGVYFCASSQNLQGIGYTFGSGTRLTVV.

The genes are TRBV18 and TRBJ1-4; the match to TRBD1 covers 10 bases. The CDR3 contains 14 residues. Germline V gene data show CDR1 as KGHSH and CDR2 as LQKENI. The J segment lost 7 bases and the V segment lost 4 bases, leaving 3 bases of the junction unmatched. The CDR3 DNA follows: TGTGCCAGCTCACGTGGGACAGGGGCTGAAAAACTGTTTTTT. The encoded protein is CASSRGTGAEKLFF.

The chain joins TRBV5-4 to TRBJ1-2; 10 positions agree with TRBD1. The CDR3 covers 15 residues. The V segment lost 5 bases and the J segment 2 bases; nucleotides outside the gene matches: 6. Germline lookup yields CDR1 SGHNT and CDR2 YYREEE (reference sequence). The CDR3 protein is CASRGRGQGNYGYTF. For the CDR3, the DNA is TGTGCCAGCAGAGGACGGGGACAGGGGAACTATGGCTACACCTTC.

The chain employs TRBV6-1 and TRBJ2-1; TRBD2 matches 10 bases. Germline V gene sequence: CDR1 MNHNS, CDR2 SASEGT. This CDR3 comprises 15 residues. With V trimmed by 7 bases and J by 8 bases, 11 bases remained unmatched. CDR3 sequence reads: CASTETVGLAYEQFF. DNA of the CDR3: TGTGCCAGCACCGAGACCGTGGGACTAGCGTATGAGCAGTTCTTC.

Worth noting for this clone: Other DNA variants within this sample encode the same CDR3. The chain recombines TRBV6-1 with TRBJ2-5, with 11 nucleotides matching TRBD2. V lost 2 bases to trimming and J lost 1 base; unmatched junction nucleotides: 0. Germline V gene sequence: CDR1 MNHNS, CDR2 SASEGT. The CDR3 extends over 15 amino acids. CDR3: CASSELAGGQETQYF. CDR3 DNA: TGTGCCAGCAGTGAACTAGCGGGGGGCCAAGAGACCCAGTACTTC.

The CDR3 protein is CASQPWDSVTGELFF. Here the CDR3 DNA reads TGCGCCAGCCAGCCCTGGGACAGTGTGACCGGGGAGCTGTTTTTT. The rearrangement uses TRBV5-1 and TRBJ2-2; 7 nucleotides align to TRBD1. V shed 7 bases and J 5 bases; nucleotides not matched to a gene: 11. This CDR3 contains 15 residues. Germline V gives CDR1 SGHRS, CDR2 YFSETQ.